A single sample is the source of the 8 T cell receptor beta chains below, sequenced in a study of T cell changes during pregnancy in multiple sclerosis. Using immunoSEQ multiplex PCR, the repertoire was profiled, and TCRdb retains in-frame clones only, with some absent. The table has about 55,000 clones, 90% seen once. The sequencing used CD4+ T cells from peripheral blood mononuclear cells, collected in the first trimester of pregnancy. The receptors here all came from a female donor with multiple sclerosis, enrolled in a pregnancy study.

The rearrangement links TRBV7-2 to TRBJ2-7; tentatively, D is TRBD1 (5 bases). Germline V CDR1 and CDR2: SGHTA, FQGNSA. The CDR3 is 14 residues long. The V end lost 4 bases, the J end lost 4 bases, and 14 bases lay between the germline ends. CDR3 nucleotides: TGTGCCAGCAGCTACACAGGCCAAAGATACGAGCAGTACTTC. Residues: CASSYTGQRYEQYF.

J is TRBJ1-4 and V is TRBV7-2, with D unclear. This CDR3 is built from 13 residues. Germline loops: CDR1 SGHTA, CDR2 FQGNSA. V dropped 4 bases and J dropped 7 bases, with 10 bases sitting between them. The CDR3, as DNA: TGTGCCAGCAGCTCCCGGCCGGGTGAAAAACTGTTTTTT. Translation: CASSSRPGEKLFF.

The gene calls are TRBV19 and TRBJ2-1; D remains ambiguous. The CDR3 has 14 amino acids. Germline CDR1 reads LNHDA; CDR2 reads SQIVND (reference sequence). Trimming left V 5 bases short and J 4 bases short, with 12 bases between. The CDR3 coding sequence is TGTGCCAGTAGTCTCCGACTTGAATACAATGAGCAGTTCTTC. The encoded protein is CASSLRLEYNEQFF.

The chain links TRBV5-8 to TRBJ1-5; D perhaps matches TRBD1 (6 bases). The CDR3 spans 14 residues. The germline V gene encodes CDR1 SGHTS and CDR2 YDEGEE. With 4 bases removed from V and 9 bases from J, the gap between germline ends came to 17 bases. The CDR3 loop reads CASSPGQRYSPQHF. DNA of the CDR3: TGTGCCAGCAGCCCCGGACAGAGATATTCGCCCCAGCATTTT.

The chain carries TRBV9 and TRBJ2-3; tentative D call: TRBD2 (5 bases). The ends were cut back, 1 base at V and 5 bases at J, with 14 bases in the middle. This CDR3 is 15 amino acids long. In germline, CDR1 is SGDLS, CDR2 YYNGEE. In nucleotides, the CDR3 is TGTGCCAGCAGCGTACGTGCGAGGGAAATAGATACGCAGTATTTT. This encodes CASSVRAREIDTQYF.

This CDR3 reads CASSPKGSDSPLHF. The CDR3 DNA reads as TGTGCCAGCTCACCCAAGGGGTCGGATTCACCCCTCCACTTT. The V and J genes are TRBV18 and TRBJ1-6, with a tentative D call TRBD1 (5 bases). The germline V and J ends were trimmed by 3 bases and 8 bases, with 11 bases remaining between them. The CDR3 covers 14 residues. CDR1 is KGHSH and CDR2 is LQKENI in the germline V gene.

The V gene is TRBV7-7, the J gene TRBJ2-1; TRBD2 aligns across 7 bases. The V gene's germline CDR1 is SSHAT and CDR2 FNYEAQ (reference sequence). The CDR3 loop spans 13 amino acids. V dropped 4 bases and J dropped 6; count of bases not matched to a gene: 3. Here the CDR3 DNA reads TGTGCCAGCAGCTCCGGACTAGGCAATGAGCAGTTCTTC. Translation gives CASSSGLGNEQFF.

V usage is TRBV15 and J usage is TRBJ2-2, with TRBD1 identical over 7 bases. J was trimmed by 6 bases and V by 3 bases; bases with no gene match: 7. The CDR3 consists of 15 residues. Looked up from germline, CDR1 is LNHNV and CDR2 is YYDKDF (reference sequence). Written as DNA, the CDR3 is TGTGCCACCAGCAGGGGGGACACAGGGGCCGGGGAGCTGTTTTTT. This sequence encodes CATSRGDTGAGELFF.